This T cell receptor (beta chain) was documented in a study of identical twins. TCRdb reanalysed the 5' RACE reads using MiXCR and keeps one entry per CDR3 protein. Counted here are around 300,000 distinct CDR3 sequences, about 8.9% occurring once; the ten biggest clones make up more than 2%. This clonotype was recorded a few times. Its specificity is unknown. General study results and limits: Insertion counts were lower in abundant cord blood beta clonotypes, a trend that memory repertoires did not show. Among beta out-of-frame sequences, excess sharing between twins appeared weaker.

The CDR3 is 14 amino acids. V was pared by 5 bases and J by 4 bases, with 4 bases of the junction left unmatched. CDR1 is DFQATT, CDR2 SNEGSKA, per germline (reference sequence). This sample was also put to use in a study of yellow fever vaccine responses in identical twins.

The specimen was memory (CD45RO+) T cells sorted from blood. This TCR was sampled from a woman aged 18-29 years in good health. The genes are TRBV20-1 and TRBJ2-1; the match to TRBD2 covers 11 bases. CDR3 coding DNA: TGCAGTGCTGCAGGGACTAGCGGTTACAATGAGCAGTTCTTC. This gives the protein CSAAGTSGYNEQFF.